This TCR beta chain originates from a study of neurological immune-mediated disorders (dated by TCRdb to between 2019 and 2020). Some background on the complete study: Of the approximately 34 multiple sclerosis patients, some 30 had relapsing-remitting MS and 3 had secondary progressive MS. Of the 60 to 70 subjects in the cohort, some 15 were HAM/TSP patients, some 35 were multiple sclerosis patients, and approximately 20 were healthy controls. The 85 to 110 TCR-beta libraries included longitudinal samples, technical triplicates and paired sorted CD4+ and CD8+ T-cell subsets alongside PBMC samples. Using UMI-based sequencing, the study compared peripheral blood TCR-beta repertoires from patients with HTLV-I-associated myelopathy (HAM/TSP), patients with multiple sclerosis, and healthy controls. Overall study results and their limits: Phylogenetic analysis grouped repertoires from 18 of 34 MS patients into a cluster of related CDR3 sequences, suggesting a possible repertoire-level signature. TCR clonal expansion was greatest in HAM/TSP patients and smallest in MS patients, who ranked below even healthy controls. Expanded clones from different subjects shared no identical CDR3 amino acid sequences, which suggests that TCR-beta repertoires were private in all groups. No clinical or MRI features were associated with the MS cluster, and the authors said that larger cohorts are needed.

cDNA was synthesized by template-switch 5'RACE using a primer carrying a 10-nucleotide random unique molecular identifier by which each TCR transcript was tagged. Each sequencing run produced over 180 million TCR-beta sequences covering 15-18 subjects. Total RNA was extracted with the RNeasy kit. TCR-beta VDJ regions were amplified with primers for the TCR constant region and the 5'RACE anchor, using the KAPA Real-time Library Amplification kit. Sample indexes and Illumina adaptors were added in a first PCR, after which library yield was increased in a second PCR. After Ampure bead purification, the TCR product of roughly 650 bp was size-selected on a 2% E-gel SizeSelection system. Before pooling, library quality was assessed on a Bioanalyzer, concentration was determined with Qubit, and library quantification was performed with the Kapa Library Quantification kit. An Illumina HiSeq 2500 sequenced the libraries paired-end 2 x 150 bp. To increase sequence diversity, about 25-31% phiX was spiked into each library pool. The published analysis was carried out like this. Quality-filtered reads were processed with the UMI-based MiGEC pipeline, which removed over 75% of raw TCR sequences during error correction. IMGT germline references were used for alignment of VDJ genes, and clonotypes were defined by a unique CDR3 amino acid sequence together with V-J genes. Clonal expansion, Shannon diversity, and CDR3 relatedness (CalcPairwiseDistances, ClusterSamples) were evaluated with VDJtools, and phylogenetic trees were built with CLCbio workbench. Using coefficient-of-variation modelling across technical triplicates, the study counted a clone as expanded if it had at least 8 unique UMIs. Through fastp at Q25 and MiXCR, TCRdb rebuilt clones from the public reads, retaining in-frame beta chains. Every CDR3 protein is listed once, alongside the most common genes and DNA of its rows. V and J calls and clone size were set by TCRdb, not the authors. The sample profile shows 45,000 to 70,000 distinct CDR3 sequences; less than 5% of them were found once. 2.5% to 3.5% of the sample is held by the ten biggest clonotypes.

For unsorted PBMC libraries, 2 million PBMCs were used after storage in RNAlater at -80 degrees C until RNA extraction. The multiple sclerosis patients were enrolled in a US clinical protocol that evaluated disease progression with magnetic resonance imaging. Peripheral blood was subjected to Ficoll-Hypaque density gradient centrifugation to isolate PBMCs, which were then cryopreserved in liquid nitrogen. The CDR3 runs 13 amino acids, cysteine and phenylalanine included. This entry keeps only the CDR3 DNA: 39 bases, framed from base 1. Via the germline V gene, CDR1 is SGHTA and CDR2 FQGNSA. Trimming removed 0 bases from V and 4 bases from J, leaving 7 bases between the germline ends. This clonotype was counted at least ten times. What antigen it recognizes has not been identified. Base qualities are not provided; no much larger clone lies one nucleotide away.

Sequencing was done on a sample of PBMCs. The sequence links TRBV7-2 to TRBJ2-7, with no D gene named confidently. This clonotype originated in a man aged 50 to 60 with multiple sclerosis. At the DNA level, the sequence is TGTGCCAGCAGCTTAGCCGACAAGTACGAGCAGTACTTC. It encodes CASSLADKYEQYF.